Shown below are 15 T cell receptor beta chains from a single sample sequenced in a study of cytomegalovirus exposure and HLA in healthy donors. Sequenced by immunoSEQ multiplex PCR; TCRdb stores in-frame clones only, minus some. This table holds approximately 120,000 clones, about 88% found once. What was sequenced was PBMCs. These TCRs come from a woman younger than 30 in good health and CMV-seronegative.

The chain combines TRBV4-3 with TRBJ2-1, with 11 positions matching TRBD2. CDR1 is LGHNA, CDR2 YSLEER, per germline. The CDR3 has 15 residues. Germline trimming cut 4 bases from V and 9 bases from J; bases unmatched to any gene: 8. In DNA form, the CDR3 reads TGCGCCAGCAGCCCAGTAGCGGGGGGGCCGGGTGAGCAGTTCTTC. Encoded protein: CASSPVAGGPGEQFF.

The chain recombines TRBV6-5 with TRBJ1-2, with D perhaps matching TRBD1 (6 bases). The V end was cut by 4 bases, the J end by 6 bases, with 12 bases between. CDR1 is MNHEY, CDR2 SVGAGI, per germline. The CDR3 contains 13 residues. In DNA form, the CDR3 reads TGTGCCAGCAGTTTGTCAGGGGTTGATGGCTACACCTTC. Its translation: CASSLSGVDGYTF.

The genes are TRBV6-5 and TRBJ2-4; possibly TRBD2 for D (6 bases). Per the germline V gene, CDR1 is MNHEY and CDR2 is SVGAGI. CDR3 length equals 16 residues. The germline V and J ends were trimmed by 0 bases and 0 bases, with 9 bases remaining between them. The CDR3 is CASSYSWGLAKNIQYF. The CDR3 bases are TGTGCCAGCAGTTACTCGTGGGGACTAGCCAAAAACATTCAGTACTTC.

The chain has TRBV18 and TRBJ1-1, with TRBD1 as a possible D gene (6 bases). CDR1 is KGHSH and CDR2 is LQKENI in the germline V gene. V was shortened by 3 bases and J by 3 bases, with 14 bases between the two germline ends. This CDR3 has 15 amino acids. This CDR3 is CASSPRTEGYTEAFF. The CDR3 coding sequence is TGTGCCAGCTCACCCCGGACAGAGGGATACACTGAAGCTTTCTTT.

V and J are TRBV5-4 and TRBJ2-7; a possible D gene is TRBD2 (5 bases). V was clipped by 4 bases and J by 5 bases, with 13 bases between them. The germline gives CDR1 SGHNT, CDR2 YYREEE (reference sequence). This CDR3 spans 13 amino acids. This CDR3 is CASSPRRSDEQYF. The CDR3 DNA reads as TGTGCCAGCAGCCCCAGGAGGTCGGACGAGCAGTACTTC.

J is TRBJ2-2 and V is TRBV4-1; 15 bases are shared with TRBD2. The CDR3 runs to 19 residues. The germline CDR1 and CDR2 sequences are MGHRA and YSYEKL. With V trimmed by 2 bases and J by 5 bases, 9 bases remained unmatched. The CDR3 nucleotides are TGCGCCAGCAGCCAATTGGGACTAGCGGGAGGACAGATAACCGGGGAGCTGTTTTTT. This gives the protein CASSQLGLAGGQITGELFF.

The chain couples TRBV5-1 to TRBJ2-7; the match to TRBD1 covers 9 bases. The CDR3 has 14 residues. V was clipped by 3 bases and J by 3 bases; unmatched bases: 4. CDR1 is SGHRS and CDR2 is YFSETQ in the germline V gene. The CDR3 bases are TGCGCCAGCAGCTATACAGGGGGCTACTACGAGCAGTACTTC. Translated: CASSYTGGYYEQYF.

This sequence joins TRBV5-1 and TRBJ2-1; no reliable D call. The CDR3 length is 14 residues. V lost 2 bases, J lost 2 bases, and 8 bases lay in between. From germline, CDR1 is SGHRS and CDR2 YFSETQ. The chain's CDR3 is CASSFTDTYNEQFF. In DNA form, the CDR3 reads TGCGCCAGCAGCTTCACTGATACCTACAATGAGCAGTTCTTC.

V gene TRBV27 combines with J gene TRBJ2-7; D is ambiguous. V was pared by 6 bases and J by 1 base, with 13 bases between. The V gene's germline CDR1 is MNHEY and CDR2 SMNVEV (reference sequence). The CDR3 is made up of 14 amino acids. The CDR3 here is CASRLGPFSYEQYF. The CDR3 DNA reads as TGTGCCAGCAGATTGGGCCCCTTTTCCTACGAGCAGTACTTC.

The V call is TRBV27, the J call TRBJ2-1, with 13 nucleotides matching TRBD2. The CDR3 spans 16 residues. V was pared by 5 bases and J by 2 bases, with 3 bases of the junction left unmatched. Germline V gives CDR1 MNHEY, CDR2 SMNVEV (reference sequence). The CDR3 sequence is CASSLGLAGAYNEQFF. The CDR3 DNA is TGTGCCAGCAGTCTAGGACTAGCGGGGGCCTACAATGAGCAGTTCTTC.

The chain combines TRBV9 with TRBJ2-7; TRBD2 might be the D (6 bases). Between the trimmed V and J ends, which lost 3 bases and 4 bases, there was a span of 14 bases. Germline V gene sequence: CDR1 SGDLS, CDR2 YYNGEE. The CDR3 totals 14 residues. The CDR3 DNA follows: TGTGCCAGCAGCGAGACTAGTCTGGGGTACGAGCAGTACTTC. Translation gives CASSETSLGYEQYF.

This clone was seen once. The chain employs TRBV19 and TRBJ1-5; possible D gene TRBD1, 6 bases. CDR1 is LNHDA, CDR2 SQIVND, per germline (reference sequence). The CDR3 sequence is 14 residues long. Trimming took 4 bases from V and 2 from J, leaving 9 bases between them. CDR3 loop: CASSTWTGNQPQHF. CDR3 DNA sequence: TGTGCCAGTAGTACCTGGACAGGCAATCAGCCCCAGCATTTT. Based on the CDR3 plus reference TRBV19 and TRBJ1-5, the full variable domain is DGGITQSPKYLFRKEGQNVTLSCEQNLNHDAMYWYRQDPGQGLRLIYYSQIVNDFQKGDIAEGYSVSREKKESFPLTVTSAQKNPTAFYLCASSTWTGNQPQHFGDGTRLSIL.

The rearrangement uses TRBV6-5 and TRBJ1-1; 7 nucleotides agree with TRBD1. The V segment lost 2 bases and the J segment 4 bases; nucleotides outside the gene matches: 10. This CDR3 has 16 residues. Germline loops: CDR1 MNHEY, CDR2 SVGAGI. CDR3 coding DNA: TGTGCCAGCAGTTACGACAGGGTTAGATTGGGCACTGAAGCTTTCTTT. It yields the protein CASSYDRVRLGTEAFF.

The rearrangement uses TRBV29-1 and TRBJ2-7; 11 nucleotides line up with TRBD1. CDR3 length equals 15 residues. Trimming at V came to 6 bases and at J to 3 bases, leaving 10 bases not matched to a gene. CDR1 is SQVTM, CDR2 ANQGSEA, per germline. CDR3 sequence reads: CSVYKGTGGLYEQYF. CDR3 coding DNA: TGCAGCGTCTATAAGGGGACAGGGGGACTCTACGAGCAGTACTTC.

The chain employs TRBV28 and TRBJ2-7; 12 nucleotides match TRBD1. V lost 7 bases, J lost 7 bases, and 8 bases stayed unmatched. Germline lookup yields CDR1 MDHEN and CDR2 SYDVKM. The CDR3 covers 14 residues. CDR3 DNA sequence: TGTGCCAGCACCCCGGGACAGGGGGCGTGGGAGCAGTACTTC. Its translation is CASTPGQGAWEQYF.